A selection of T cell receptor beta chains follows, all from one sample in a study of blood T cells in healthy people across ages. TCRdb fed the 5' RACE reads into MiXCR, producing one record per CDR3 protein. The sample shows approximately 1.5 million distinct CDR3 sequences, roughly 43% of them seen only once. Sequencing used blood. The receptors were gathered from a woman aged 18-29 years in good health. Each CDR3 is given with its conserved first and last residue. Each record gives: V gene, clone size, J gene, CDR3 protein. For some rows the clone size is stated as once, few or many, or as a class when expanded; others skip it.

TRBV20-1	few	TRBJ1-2	CSARGQAVDGYTF
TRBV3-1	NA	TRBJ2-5	CASSERTSGSRHEQYF
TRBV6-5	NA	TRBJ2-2	CASTSSVPGELFF
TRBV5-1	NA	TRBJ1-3	CASSPEGRSGNTIYF
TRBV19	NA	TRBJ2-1	CASSITGQAPYNEQFF
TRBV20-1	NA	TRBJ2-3	CSAQGLAGGPDTQYF
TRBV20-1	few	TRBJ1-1	CSARGGRAEAFF
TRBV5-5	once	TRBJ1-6	CASSMVTSSSSPLHF
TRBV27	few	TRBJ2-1	CASSSGTSVPYNEQFF
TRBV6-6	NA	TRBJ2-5	CASSYVGTGSWQYF
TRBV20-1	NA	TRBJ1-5	CSARVTGNSNQPQHF
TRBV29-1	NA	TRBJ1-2	CSVNRHTTPYGYTF
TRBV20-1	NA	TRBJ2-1	CSARPPGQGWNEQFF
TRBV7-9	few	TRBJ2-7	CASSFTRQGGYEQYF
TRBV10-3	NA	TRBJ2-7	CAISAVPGTSGGGQYEQYF
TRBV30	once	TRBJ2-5	CAWSVGRTYNEQYF
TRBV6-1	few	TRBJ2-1	CASSDVAADNEQFF
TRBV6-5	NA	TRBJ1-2	CASSLTTGTHNYGYTF
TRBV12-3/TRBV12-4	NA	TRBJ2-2	CASNPGAGELFF
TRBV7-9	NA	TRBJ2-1	CASSTSISGQGSNEQFF
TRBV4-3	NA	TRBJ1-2	CASSQDRLTGSNYGYTF
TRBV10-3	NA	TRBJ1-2	CAISGRQGEGYTF
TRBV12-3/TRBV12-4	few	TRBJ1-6	CASSFHSFPSPLHF
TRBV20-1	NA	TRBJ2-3	CSARDRPDEGDTQYF
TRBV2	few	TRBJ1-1	CASSGTGGLNTEAFF
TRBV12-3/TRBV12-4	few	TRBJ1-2	CASTKAAGSYGYTF
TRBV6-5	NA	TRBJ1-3	CASSHQTSGNTIYF
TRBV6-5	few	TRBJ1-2	CASSYSAQANYGYTF
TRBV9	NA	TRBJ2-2	CASQNRANTGELFF
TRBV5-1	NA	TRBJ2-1	CASSLEMVQSGNEQFF
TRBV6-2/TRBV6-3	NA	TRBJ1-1	CASSQSFEAFF
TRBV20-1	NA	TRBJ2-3	CSAGRGNGTDTQYF
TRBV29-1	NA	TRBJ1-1	CSVNRMNTEAFF
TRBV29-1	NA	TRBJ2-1	CSVEGRDPSNEQFF
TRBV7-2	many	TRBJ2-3	CASSVGPSSTDTQYF
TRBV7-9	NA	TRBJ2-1	CASSTYGTSRDNEQFF
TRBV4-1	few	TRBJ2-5	CASSQQAGKTQYF
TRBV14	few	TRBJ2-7	CASSQDGVVGWDRAYEQYF
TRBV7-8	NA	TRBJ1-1	CASSLAAGSNTEAFF
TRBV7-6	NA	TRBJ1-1	CASSLGTQRTEAFF
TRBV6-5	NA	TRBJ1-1	CASRSARSDMNTEAFF
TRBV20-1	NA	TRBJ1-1	CSATPGRGNTEAFF
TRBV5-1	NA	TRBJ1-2	CASSLGRLNYGHTF
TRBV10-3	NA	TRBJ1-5	CAIGSDSGNQPQHF
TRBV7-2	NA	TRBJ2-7	CASSFRDTRDEQYF
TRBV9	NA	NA	CASSPGRPGQGNYEQYF
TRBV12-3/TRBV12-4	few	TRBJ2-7	CASSFYINEQYF
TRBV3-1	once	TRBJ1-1	CASSQEMVVGYTEAFF
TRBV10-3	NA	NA	CATSESLAGVQETQYF
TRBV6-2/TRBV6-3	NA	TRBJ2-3	CASSYSRSITDTQYF
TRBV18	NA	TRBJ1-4	CASSTLNEKLFF
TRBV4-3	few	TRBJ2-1	CASSPFTGQKYNEQFF
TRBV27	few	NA	CASSPTGYYNEQYF
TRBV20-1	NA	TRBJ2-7	CSARIRQGANEQYF
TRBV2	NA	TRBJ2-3	CASSALIYTDTQYF
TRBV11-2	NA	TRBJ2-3	CASSPRSVSSKGTDTQYF
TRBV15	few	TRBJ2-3	CATSYPGLRYDTQYF
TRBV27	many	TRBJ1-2	CASSLSRGIGYTF
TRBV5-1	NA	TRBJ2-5	CASSYLAGGDNEQYF